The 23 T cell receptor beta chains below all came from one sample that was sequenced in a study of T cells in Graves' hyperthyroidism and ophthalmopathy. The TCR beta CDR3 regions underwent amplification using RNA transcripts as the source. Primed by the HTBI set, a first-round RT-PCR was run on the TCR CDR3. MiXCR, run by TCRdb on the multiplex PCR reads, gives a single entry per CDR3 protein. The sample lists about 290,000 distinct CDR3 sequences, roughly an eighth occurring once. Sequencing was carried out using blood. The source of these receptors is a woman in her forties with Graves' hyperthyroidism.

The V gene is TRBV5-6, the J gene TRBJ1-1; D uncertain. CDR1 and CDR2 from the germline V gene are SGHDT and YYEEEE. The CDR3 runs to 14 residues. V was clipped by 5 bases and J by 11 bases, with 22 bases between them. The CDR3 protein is CASSSLGPATTAFF. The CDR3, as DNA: TGTGCCAGCAGTTCTCTAGGTCCGGCGACTACGGCTTTCTTT.

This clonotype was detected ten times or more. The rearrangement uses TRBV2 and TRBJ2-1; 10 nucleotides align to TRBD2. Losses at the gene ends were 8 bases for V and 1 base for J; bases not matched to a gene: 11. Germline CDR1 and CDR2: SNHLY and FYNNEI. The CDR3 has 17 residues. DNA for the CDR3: TGTGCCAGCGAGCCACGAGCGGGAGGGCCGTCCTACAATGAGCAGTTCTTC. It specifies CASEPRAGGPSYNEQFF.

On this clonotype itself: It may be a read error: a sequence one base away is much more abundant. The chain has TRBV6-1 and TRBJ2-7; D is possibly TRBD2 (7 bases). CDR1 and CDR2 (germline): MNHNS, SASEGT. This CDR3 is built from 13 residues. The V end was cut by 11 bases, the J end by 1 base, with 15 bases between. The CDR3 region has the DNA TGTGCCGCGAGTGCGGGGGCATCCTACGAGCAGTACTTC. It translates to CAASAGASYEQYF.

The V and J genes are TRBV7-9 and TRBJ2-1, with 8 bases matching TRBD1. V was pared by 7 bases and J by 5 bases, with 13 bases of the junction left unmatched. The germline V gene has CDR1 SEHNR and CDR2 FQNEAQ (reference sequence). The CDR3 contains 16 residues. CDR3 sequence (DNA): TGTGCCAGCATACTCCGCGGCAGGGGGCCTCACAATGAGCAGTTCTTC. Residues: CASILRGRGPHNEQFF. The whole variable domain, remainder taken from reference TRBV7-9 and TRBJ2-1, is DTGVSQNPRHKITKRGQNVTFRCDPISEHNRLYWYRQTLGQGPEFLTYFQNEAQLEKSRLLSDRFSAERPKGSFSTLEIQRTEQGDSAMYLCASILRGRGPHNEQFFGPGTRLTVL.

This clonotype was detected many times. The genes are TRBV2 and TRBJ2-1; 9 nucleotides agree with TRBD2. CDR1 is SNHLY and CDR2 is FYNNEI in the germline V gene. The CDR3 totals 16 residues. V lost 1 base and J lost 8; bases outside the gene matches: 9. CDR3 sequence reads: CASSEGYLAGSYEQFF. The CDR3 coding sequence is TGTGCCAGCAGTGAAGGTTACCTAGCGGGAAGCTATGAGCAGTTCTTC.

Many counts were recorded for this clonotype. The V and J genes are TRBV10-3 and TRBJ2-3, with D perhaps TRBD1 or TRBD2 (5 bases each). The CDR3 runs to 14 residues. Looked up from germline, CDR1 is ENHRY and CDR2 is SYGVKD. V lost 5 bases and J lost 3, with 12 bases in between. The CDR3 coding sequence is TGTGCCATCAGTTGGGGGAGTGGTACAGATACGCAGTATTTT. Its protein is CAISWGSGTDTQYF.

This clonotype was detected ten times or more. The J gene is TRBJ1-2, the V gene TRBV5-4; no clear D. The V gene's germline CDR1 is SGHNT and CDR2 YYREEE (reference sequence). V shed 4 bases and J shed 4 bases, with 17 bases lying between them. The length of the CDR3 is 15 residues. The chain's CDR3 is CASSVGSPGSYGYTF. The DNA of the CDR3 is TGTGCCAGCAGCGTCGGGTCTCCCGGGAGCTATGGCTACACCTTC.

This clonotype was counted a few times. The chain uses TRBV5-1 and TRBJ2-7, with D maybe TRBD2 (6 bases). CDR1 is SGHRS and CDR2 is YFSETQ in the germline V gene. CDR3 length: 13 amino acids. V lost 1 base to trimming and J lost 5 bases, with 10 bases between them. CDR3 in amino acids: CASSLTSLHEQYF. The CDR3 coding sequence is TGCGCCAGCAGCTTGACTAGCCTCCACGAGCAGTACTTC.

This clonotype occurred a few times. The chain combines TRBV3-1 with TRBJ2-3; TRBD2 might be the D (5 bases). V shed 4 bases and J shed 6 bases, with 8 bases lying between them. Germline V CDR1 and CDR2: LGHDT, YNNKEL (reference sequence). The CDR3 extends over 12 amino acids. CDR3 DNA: TGTGCCAGCAGCCCTGGACTGGATACGCAGTATTTT. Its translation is CASSPGLDTQYF.

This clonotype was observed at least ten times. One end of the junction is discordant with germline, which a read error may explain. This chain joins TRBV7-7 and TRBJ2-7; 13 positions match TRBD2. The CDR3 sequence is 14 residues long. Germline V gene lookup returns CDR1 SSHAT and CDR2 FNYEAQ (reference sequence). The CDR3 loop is CASSRGTSGDEQYF. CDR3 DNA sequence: TGTGCTAGCAGCAGAGGGACTAGCGGGGACGAGCAGTACTTC.

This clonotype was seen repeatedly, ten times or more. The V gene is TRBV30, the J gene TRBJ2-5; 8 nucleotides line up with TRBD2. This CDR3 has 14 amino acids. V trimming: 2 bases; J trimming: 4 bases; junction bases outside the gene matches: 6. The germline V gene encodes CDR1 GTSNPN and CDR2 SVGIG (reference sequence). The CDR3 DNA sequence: TGTGCCTGGAGTCCCTTGGCGGGAGGAGAGACCCAGTACTTC. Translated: CAWSPLAGGETQYF.

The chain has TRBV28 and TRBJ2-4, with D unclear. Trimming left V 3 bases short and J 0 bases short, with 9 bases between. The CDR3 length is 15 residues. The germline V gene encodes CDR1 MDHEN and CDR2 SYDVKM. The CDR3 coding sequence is TGTGCCAGCAGTTTGCGGATACTAGCCAAAAACATTCAGTACTTC. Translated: CASSLRILAKNIQYF.

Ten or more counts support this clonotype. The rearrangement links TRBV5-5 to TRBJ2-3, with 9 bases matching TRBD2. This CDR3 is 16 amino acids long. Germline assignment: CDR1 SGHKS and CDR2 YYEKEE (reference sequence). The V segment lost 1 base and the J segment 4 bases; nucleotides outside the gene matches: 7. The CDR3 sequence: CASSLRVAGVSDTQYF. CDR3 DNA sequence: TGTGCCAGCAGCTTGCGGGTAGCGGGAGTTTCAGATACGCAGTATTTT.

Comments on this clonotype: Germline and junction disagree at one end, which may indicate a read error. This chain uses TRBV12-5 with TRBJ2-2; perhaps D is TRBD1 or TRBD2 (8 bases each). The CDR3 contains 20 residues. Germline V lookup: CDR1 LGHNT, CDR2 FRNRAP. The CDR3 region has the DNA TGTGCTAGTGGTTTGGTATGGACAGGGAGCGGGAGAGGGAACACCGGGGAGCTGCTTTTT. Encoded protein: CASGLVWTGSGRGNTGELLF.

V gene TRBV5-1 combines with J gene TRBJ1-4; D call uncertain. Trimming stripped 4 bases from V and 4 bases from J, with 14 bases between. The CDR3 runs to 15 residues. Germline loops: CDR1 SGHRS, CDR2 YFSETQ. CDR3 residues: CASSLGSGFNEKLFF. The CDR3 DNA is TGCGCCAGCAGCCTTGGGTCGGGTTTTAATGAAAAACTGTTTTTT.

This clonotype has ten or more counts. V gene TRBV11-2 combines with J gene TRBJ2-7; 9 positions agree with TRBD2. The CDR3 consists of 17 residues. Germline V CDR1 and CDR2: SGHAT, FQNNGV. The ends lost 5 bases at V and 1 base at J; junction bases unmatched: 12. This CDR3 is CASSPGASGILSYEQYF. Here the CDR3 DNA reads TGTGCCAGCAGCCCTGGGGCTAGCGGGATTCTTTCCTACGAGCAGTACTTC.

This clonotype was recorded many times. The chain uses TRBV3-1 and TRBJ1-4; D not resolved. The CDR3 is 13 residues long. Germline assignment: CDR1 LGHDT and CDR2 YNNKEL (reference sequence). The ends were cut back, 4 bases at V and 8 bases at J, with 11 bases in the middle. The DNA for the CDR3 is TGTGCCAGCAGCCTTCCCGATACAGAAAAACTGTTTTTT. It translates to CASSLPDTEKLFF.

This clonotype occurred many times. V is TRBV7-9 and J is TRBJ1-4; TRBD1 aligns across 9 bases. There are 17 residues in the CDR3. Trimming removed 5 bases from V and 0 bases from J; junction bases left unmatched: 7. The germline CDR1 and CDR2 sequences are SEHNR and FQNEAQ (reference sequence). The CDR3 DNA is TGTGCCAGCAGCCTTTGGGACAGGGCATCAACTAATGAAAAACTGTTTTTT. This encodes CASSLWDRASTNEKLFF.

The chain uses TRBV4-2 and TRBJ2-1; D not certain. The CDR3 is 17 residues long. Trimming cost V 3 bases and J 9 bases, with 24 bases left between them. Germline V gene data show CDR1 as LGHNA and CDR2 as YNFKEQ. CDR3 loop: CASSQFFLSPEVTEQFF. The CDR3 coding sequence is TGTGCCAGCAGCCAGTTCTTTTTGTCACCAGAGGTCACTGAGCAGTTCTTC.

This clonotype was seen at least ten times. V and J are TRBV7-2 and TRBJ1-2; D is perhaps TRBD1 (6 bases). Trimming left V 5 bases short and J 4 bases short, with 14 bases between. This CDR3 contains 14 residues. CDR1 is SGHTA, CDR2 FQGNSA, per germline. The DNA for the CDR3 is TGTGCCAGCAGCCCTACGACAGGCGGCTATGGCTACACCTTC. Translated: CASSPTTGGYGYTF.

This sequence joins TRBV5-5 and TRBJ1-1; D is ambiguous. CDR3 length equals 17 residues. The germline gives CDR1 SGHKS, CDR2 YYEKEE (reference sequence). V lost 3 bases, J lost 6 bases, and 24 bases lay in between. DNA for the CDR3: TGTGCCAGCAGCTCCTCTGGCAGCCTAGCCCCCCGTGCTGAAGCTTTCTTT. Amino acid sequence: CASSSSGSLAPRAEAFF.

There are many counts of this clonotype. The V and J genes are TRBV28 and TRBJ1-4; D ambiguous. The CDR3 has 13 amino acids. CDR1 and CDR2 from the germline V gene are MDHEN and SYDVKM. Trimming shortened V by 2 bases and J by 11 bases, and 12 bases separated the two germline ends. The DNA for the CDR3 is TGTGCCAGCAGTTTAGAGCCCAGTGGTAAACTGTTTTTT. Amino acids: CASSLEPSGKLFF.

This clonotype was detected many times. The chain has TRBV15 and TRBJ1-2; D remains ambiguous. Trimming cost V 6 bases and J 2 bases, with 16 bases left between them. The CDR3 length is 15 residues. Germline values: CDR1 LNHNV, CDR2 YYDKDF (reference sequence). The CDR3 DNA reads TGTGCCACCAGTCCTCTCGGGAGGGAAAACTATGGCTACACCTTC. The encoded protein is CATSPLGRENYGYTF. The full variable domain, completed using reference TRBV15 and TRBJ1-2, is DAMVIQNPRYQVTQFGKPVTLSCSQTLNHNVMYWYQQKSSQAPKLLFHYYDKDFNNEADTPDNFQSRRPNTSFCFLDIRSPGLGDTAMYLCATSPLGRENYGYTFGSGTRLTVV.